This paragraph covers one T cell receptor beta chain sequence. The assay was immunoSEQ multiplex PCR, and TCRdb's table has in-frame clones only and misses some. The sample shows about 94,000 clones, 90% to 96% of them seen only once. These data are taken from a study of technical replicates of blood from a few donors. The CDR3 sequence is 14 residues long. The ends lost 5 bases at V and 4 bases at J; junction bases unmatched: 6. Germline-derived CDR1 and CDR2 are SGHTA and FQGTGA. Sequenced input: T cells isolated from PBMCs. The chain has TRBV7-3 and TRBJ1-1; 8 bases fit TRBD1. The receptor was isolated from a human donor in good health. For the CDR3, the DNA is TGTGCCAGCAGCCCCAGGGGGCGCGGCACTGAAGCTTTCTTT. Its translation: CASSPRGRGTEAFF.